Presented here are 6 T cell receptor beta chains from one specimen sequenced in a study of T cells in Graves' hyperthyroidism and ophthalmopathy. Using RNA transcripts as the source, TCR beta CDR3 regions were amplified. HTBI primers were the set used in a first-round RT-PCR of the TCR CDR3. TCRdb ran MiXCR on the multiplex PCR reads and lists one entry per CDR3 protein. This table holds about 340,000 distinct CDR3 sequences, about 20% found once. What was sequenced was blood. Receptors were obtained from a woman aged 45-65 years with Graves' hyperthyroidism.

This clonotype was recorded a few times. This chain joins TRBV5-8 and TRBJ2-1, with D unresolved. V was pared by 4 bases and J by 2 bases, with 13 bases between. The CDR3 is 15 residues long. Germline lookup yields CDR1 SGHTS and CDR2 YDEGEE. CDR3 sequence: CASSTGVGAYNEQFF. DNA for the CDR3: TGTGCCAGCAGCACGGGTGTCGGTGCCTACAATGAGCAGTTCTTC.

The chain is built from TRBV6-2 or TRBV6-3 and TRBJ1-1; 9 bases are a match to TRBD1. Germline loops: CDR1 MNHEY, CDR2 SVGEGT. The CDR3 is 15 amino acids. J lost 7 bases, V lost 0 bases, and 6 bases had no gene match. The CDR3 is CASSYSSYRGREAFF. CDR3 bases: TGTGCCAGCAGTTACTCGTCGTACAGGGGGCGTGAAGCTTTCTTT.

This clonotype was counted between two and nine times. The V call is TRBV24-1, the J call TRBJ2-1; 8 bases line up with TRBD2. The CDR3 sequence is 14 residues long. V lost 4 bases and J lost 5; bases outside the gene matches: 3. Germline V gene data show CDR1 as KGHDR and CDR2 as SFDVKD. CDR3 in amino acids: CATSDPGGDNEQFF. CDR3 DNA sequence: TGTGCCACCAGTGACCCGGGGGGGGACAATGAGCAGTTCTTC.

The rearrangement joins TRBV4-1 to TRBJ1-4, with a tentative D call TRBD1 (5 bases). V lost 4 bases and J 7 bases, leaving 16 bases between the germline ends. The CDR3 spans 15 residues. Germline V gene lookup returns CDR1 MGHRA and CDR2 YSYEKL. The CDR3 bases are TGCGCCAGCAGCCTCCCACCGCAGGGAACTGAAAAACTGTTTTTT. Translating it yields CASSLPPQGTEKLFF.

This clonotype was seen more than once but under ten times. The V gene is TRBV6-5, the J gene TRBJ1-5, with a weak D call TRBD1 (6 bases). V shed 0 bases and J shed 5 bases, with 11 bases lying between them. The length of the CDR3 is 15 residues. Germline CDR1 is MNHEY and CDR2 is SVGAGI. CDR3 nucleotide sequence: TGTGCCAGCAGTTACTCGGGGGCGGGGGATCAGCCCCAGCATTTT. This encodes CASSYSGAGDQPQHF.

This clonotype has ten or more counts. The J gene is TRBJ2-3, the V gene TRBV28; D is unresolved. This CDR3 is 16 amino acids long. Germline-derived CDR1 and CDR2 are MDHEN and SYDVKM. V lost 6 bases and J lost 3, with 19 bases in between. The CDR3 reads CASRTDGIGRTDTQYF. The CDR3 nucleotides read TGTGCCAGCAGGACGGACGGCATAGGTCGAACAGATACGCAGTATTTT.